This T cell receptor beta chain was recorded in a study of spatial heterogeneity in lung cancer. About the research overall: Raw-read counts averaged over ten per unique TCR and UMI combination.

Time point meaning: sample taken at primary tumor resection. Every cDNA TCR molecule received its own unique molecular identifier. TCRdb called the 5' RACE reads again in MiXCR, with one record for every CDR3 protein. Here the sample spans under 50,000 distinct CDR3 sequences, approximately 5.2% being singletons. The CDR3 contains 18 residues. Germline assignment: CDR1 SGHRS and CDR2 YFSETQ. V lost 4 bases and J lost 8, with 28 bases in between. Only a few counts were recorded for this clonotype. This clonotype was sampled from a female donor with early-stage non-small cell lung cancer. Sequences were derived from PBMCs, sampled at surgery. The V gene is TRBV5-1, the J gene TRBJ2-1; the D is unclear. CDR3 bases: TGCGCCAGCAGCACTGGCCCGGGCACCGCGGTTGCTTTCTATGAGCAGTTCTTC. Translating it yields CASSTGPGTAVAFYEQFF.